The rows below give T cell receptor beta chains drawn from one sample of a study of yellow fever vaccine responses in identical twins. TCRdb passed the RT-PCR reads through MiXCR, listing each CDR3 protein once. There are 4,500 to 6,500 distinct CDR3 sequences in the sample; 80% to 90% occur only once, and roughly 3.1% lies in the top ten. The material sequenced was T cells from blood (PBMCs), unsorted or a sorted subset (not recorded which), taken before or after yellow fever vaccination (not recorded which). These receptors came from a woman between 18 and 30 years old who received the yellow fever vaccine. Both conserved end residues are part of each CDR3. A D gene is named only where the DNA matches it firmly. Clone sizes are given selectively: once, few, many, or a class where the clone is expanded.

clone size	V gene	D gene	J gene	CDR3 protein	CDR3 DNA
few	TRBV12-3/TRBV12-4	NA	TRBJ2-1	CASSLDYEQFF	TGTGCCAGCAGTTTAGACTATGAGCAGTTCTTC
NA	TRBV15	NA	TRBJ2-7	CATSTPGVGTATYEQYF	TGTGCCACCAGCACTCCGGGTGTGGGGACTGCTACCTACGAGCAGTACTTC
NA	TRBV30	NA	TRBJ1-1	CAWSGGGPEAFF	TGTGCCTGGAGTGGGGGGGGACCAGAAGCTTTCTTT
few	TRBV20-1	TRBD2	TRBJ2-7	CSADRAGGAYEQYF	TGCAGTGCGGATAGAGCGGGAGGTGCCTACGAGCAGTACTTC
NA	TRBV11-2	NA	TRBJ1-5	CASSFGGRGEPQHF	TGTGCCAGCAGCTTTGGGGGAAGGGGAGAGCCCCAGCATTTT
NA	TRBV18	NA	TRBJ2-1	CASSVDGNEQFF	TGTGCCAGCTCAGTTGACGGAAATGAGCAGTTCTTC
NA	TRBV28	TRBD1	TRBJ1-6	CASSAPGQGNSPLHF	TGTGCCAGCAGTGCGCCGGGACAGGGAAATTCACCCCTCCACTTT
NA	TRBV5-1	NA	TRBJ1-1	CASSRATGSMNTEAFF	TGCGCCAGCAGCCGAGCTACAGGGTCCATGAACACTGAAGCTTTCTTT
once	TRBV30	TRBD1	TRBJ1-2	CAWIRRDSNYGYTF	TGTGCCTGGATCCGCCGGGACAGTAACTATGGCTACACCTTC
NA	TRBV18	NA	TRBJ1-6	CASSQENSPLHF	TGTGCCAGCTCCCAGGAAAATTCACCCCTCCACTTT
few	TRBV29-1	NA	TRBJ1-1	CSVELRGTEAFF	TGCAGCGTTGAGTTGCGAGGGACTGAAGCTTTCTTT
NA	TRBV19	TRBD1	TRBJ1-1	CASRTNPNRGSGTEAFF	TGTGCCAGTAGGACAAACCCCAACAGGGGAAGTGGCACTGAAGCTTTCTTT
NA	TRBV11-1	NA	TRBJ2-7	CASSPTRVDEQYF	TGTGCCAGCAGTCCAACTCGGGTGGACGAGCAGTACTTC
few	TRBV7-2	NA	TRBJ2-3	CASSFGDTQYF	TGTGCCAGCAGCTTTGGAGATACGCAGTATTTT
NA	TRBV29-1	TRBD1	TRBJ2-7	CSVLTGPYEQYF	TGCAGCGTTCTGACAGGGCCCTACGAGCAGTACTTC
NA	TRBV29-1	NA	TRBJ1-1	CSVETSGDTEAFF	TGCAGCGTTGAAACCTCGGGGGACACTGAAGCTTTCTTT
NA	TRBV29-1	NA	TRBJ2-5	CSVGQKQETQYF	TGCAGCGTTGGCCAAAAACAAGAGACCCAGTACTTC
NA	TRBV10-3	NA	TRBJ1-5	CAISEKMVAGAYSNQPQHF	TGTGCCATCAGTGAGAAAATGGTGGCAGGGGCATATAGCAATCAGCCCCAGCATTTT
few	TRBV24-1	NA	TRBJ1-5	CATSDPGRNQPQHF	TGTGCCACCAGTGATCCAGGGCGAAATCAGCCCCAGCATTTT
NA	TRBV4-2	TRBD2	TRBJ2-3	CASSQEAGGPDTQYF	TGTGCCAGCAGCCAAGAAGCGGGGGGGCCAGATACGCAGTATTTT
NA	TRBV6-1	NA	TRBJ2-1	CASSAGSTNEQFF	TGTGCCAGCAGTGCAGGTTCCACCAATGAGCAGTTCTTC
NA	TRBV20-1	NA	TRBJ1-5	CSAGGKKHQPQHF	TGCAGTGCGGGGGGTAAGAAACATCAGCCCCAGCATTTT
NA	TRBV4-2	NA	TRBJ1-1	CASSPLGGNTEAFF	TGTGCCAGCAGCCCCTTGGGTGGGAACACTGAAGCTTTCTTT
once	TRBV11-3	TRBD1	TRBJ1-4	CASSSDRPSANEKLFF	TGTGCCAGCAGCTCGGACAGGCCCTCGGCTAATGAAAAACTGTTTTTT
once	TRBV7-2	TRBD1	TRBJ2-5	CASSRTGKGETQYF	TGTGCCAGCAGCCGGACAGGGAAGGGGGAGACCCAGTACTTC